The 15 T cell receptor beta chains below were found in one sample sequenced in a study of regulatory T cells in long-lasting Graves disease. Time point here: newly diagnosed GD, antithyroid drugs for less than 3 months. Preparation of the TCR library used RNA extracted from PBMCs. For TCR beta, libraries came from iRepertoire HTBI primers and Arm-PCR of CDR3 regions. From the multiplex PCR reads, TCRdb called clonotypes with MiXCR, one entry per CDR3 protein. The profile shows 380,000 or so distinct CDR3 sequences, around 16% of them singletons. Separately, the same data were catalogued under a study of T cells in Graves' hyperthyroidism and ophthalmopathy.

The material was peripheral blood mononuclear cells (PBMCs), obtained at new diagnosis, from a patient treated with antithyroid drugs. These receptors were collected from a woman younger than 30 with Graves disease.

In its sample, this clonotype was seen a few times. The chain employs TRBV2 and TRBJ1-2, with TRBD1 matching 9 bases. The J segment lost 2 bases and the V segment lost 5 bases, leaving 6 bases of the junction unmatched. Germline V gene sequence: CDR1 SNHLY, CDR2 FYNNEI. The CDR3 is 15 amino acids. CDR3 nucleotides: TGTGCCAGCAGTACCCGGACAGGGGAAAACTATGGCTACACCTTC. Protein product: CASSTRTGENYGYTF.

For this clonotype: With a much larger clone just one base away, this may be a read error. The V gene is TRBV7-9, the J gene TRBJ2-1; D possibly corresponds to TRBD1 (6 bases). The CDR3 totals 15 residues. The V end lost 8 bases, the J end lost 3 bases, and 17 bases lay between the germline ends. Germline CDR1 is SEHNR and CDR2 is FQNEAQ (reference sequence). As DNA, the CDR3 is TGTGCCAGCGGCTACGGGACACCACTCTACAATGAGCAGTTCTTC. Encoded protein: CASGYGTPLYNEQFF.

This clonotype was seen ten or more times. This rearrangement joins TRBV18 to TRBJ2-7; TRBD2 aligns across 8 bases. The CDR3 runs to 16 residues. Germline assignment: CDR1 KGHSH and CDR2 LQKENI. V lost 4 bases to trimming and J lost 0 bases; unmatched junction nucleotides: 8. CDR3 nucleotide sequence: TGTGCCAGCTCACGAAGCGGACTAGCACTCTCCTACGAGCAGTACTTC. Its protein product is CASSRSGLALSYEQYF. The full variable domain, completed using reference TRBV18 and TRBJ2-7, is NAGVMQNPRHLVRRRGQEARLRCSPMKGHSHVYWYRQLPEEGLKFMVYLQKENIIDESGMPKERFSAEFPKEGPSILRIQQVVRGDSAAYFCASSRSGLALSYEQYFGPGTRLTVT.

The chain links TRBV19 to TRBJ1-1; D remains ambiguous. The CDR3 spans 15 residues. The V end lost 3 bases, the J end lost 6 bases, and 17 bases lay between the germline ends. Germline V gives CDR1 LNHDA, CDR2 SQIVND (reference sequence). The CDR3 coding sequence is TGTGCCAGTAGTATGGGAGCGGTTGCGGTCGCTGAAGCTTTCTTT. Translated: CASSMGAVAVAEAFF.

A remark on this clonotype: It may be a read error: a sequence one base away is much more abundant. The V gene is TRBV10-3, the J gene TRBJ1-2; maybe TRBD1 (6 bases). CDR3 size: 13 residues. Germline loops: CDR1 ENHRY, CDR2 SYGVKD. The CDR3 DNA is TGTGCCATCAGTTTCCGGACAGACCATGGCCACACCTTC. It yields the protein CAISFRTDHGHTF.

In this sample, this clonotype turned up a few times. The CDR3 reads CSARLDYTEAFF. CDR3 DNA: TGCAGTGCTAGGCTGGATTACACTGAAGCTTTCTTT. The gene calls are TRBV20-1 and TRBJ1-1; D call uncertain. This CDR3 is built from 12 residues. Trimming pared 3 bases from V and 3 bases from J, leaving 8 bases between. Looked up from germline, CDR1 is DFQATT and CDR2 is SNEGSKA (reference sequence).

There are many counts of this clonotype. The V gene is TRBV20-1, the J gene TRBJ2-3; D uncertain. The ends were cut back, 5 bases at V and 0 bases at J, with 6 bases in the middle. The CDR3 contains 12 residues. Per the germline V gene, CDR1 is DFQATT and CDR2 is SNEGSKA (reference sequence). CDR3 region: CSAGRSTDTQYF. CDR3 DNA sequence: TGCAGTGCTGGGCGGAGCACAGATACGCAGTATTTT.

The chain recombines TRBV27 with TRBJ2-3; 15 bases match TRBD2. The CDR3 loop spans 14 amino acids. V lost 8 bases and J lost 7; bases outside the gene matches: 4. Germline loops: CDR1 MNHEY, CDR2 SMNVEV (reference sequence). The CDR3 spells CASRTSGGAHTQYF. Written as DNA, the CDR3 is TGTGCCAGCCGGACTAGCGGGGGGGCACATACGCAGTATTTT.

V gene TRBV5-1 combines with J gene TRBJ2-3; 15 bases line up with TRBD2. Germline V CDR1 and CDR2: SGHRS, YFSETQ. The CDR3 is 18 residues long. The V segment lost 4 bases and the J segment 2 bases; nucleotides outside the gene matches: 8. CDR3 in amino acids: CASSTSGTSGGNTDTQYF. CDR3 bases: TGCGCCAGCAGCACTTCGGGGACTAGCGGGGGGAACACAGATACGCAGTATTTT.

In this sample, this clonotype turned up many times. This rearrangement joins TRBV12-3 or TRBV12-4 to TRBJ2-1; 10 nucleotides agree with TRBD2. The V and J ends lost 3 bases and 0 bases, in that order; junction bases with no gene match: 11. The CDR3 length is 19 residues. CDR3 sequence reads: CASSFLSSGGFFSYNEQFF. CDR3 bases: TGTGCCAGCAGTTTTCTTTCTAGCGGGGGTTTTTTCTCCTACAATGAGCAGTTCTTC.

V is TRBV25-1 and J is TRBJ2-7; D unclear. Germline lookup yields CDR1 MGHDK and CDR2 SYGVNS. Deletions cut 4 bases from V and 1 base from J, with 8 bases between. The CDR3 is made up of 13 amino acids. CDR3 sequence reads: CASSGRRSYEQYF. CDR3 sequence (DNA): TGTGCCAGCAGTGGGCGGAGATCCTACGAGCAGTACTTC.

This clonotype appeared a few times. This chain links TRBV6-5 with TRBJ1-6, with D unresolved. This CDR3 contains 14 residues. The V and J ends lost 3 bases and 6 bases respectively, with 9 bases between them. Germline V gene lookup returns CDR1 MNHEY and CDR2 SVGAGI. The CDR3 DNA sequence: TGTGCCAGCAGTTATGCCGACGTTAATTCACCCCTCCACTTT. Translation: CASSYADVNSPLHF.

This CDR3 is CASSLGDSAYGYTF. CDR3 DNA sequence: TGCGCCAGCAGCTTAGGTGACAGTGCCTATGGCTACACCTTC. The V call is TRBV5-1, the J call TRBJ1-2, with TRBD1 as a possible D gene (5 bases). The CDR3 is made up of 14 amino acids. Germline CDR1 SGHRS, CDR2 YFSETQ. Between the trimmed V and J ends, which lost 2 bases and 4 bases, there was a span of 12 bases.

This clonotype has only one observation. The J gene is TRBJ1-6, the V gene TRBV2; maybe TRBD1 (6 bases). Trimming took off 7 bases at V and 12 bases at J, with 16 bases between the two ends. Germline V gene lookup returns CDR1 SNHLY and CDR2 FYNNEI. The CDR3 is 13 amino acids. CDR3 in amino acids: CASNSGGRLPLHF. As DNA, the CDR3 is TGTGCCAGCAACTCGGGGGGGCGGTTACCCCTCCACTTT.

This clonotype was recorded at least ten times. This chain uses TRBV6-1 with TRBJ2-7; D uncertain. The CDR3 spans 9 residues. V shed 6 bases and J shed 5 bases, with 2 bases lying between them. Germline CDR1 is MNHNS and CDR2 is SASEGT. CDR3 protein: CASSDEQYF. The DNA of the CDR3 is TGTGCCAGCAGCGACGAGCAGTACTTC.